This entry features one T cell receptor (beta chain) sequence. No antigen is known for it. One base away there is no much larger clone; base qualities are not given. The immunoSEQ Assay, a bias-controlled multiplex PCR, was used to amplify TCRbeta CDR3 regions from genomic DNA. Turning to the authors' computational methods: Nucleated cell counts per sample were estimated from amplification of reference gene primers within the assay. Sequence reads were collapsed and filtered to measure the absolute abundance of every unique TCRbeta CDR3 rearrangement. For each sample, productive Simpson clonality was calculated as the square root of Simpson's diversity index over productive rearrangements. This immuneACCESS table, as held by TCRdb, lists in-frame sequences with V and J called but not all clones. Of the missing ones, under half trace to an unresolved V gene in checked studies; the others have no known cause. V and J calls and clone size are given by that table; D and trimming were obtained from the DNA. In this sample the table shows tens of thousands of clones, roughly 90% of which occur a single time. The ten largest clonotypes hold 0.95% to 1.5% of the sample.

Each collaborating institution followed its own protocols to collect whole blood in K2EDTA tubes. For TCRbeta analysis, collaborator samples were shipped as frozen whole blood, as isolated PBMCs, or as DNA extracted from either sample type. The entry originates in a study of blood T cell repertoires in COVID-19 (dated by TCRdb to the early 2020s). About the full investigation: Samples covering the acute and convalescent phases of COVID-19 were provided by collaborators in the United States, Italy and Spain. HLA class I and class II types, where available, came from metadata supplied by the sample provider rather than from assay-based typing. Subjects who had been exposed to COVID-19, were actively infected with it, or had recovered from it provided the deeply sampled blood TCRbeta repertoires that made up the dataset. Nearly every sample came with metadata listing a de-identified subject ID, COVID-19 status, age in years and sex. The repertoires were made available in a free public database intended to serve as a resource for research on the immune response to SARS-CoV-2. The samples were drawn from two sources: the first 160 participants of the ongoing ImmuneRACE study, and about 1,300 subjects contributed by 6 global collaborators. The prospective study material was composed of cDNA or gDNA derived from T cells, B-cell-depleted T cells, or PBMCs. Study-wide conclusions, independent of this receptor: The amount of clinical and demographic metadata varied by source and participant and was provided uncurated.

According to the germline V gene (reference sequence), CDR1 reads LNHNV and CDR2 reads YYDKDF. V trim: 1 base; J trim: 5 bases; unmatched bases: 5. The CDR3 holds 15 amino acids from the cysteine to the phenylalanine. Only the CDR3 part of the read is kept: 45 bases, read in frame from the first base. Recombination linked TRBV15 to TRBJ2-1, with 7 bases aligning to TRBD2. This clonotype was sampled from an older woman with acute or convalescent COVID-19. Material: peripheral blood. The CDR3 protein sequence reads: CATSRVAGSNNEQFF. The nucleotide sequence is given as TGTGCCACCAGCAGAGTAGCGGGCTCAAACAATGAGCAGTTCTTC.